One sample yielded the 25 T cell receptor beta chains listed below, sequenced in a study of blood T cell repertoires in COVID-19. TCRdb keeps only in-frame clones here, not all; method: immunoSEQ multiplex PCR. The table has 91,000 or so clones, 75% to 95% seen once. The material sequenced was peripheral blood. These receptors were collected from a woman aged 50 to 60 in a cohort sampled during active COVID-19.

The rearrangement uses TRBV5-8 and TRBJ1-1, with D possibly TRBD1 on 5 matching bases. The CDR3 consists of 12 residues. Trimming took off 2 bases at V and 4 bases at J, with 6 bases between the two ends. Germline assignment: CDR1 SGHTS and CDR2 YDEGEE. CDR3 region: CASSFGGTEAFF. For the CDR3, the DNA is TGTGCCAGCAGCTTCGGGGGCACTGAAGCTTTCTTT.

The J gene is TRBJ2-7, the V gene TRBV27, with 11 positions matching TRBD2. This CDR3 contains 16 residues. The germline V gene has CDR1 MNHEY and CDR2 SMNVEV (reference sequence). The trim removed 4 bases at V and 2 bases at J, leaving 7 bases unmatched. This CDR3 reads CASSSAGTSGTYEQYF. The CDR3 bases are TGTGCCAGCAGTTCGGCCGGGACTAGCGGAACCTACGAGCAGTACTTC.

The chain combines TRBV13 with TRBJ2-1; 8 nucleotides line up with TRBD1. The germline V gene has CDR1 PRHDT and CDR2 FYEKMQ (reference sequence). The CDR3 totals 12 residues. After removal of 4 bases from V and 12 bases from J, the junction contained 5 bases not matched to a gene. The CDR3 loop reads CASSYSGQGQFF. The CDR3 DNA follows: TGTGCCAGCAGCTATAGCGGACAGGGGCAGTTCTTC.

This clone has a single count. The CDR3 bases are TGTGCCAGCAGCCCCGGATCGTCAGGGACCTACGAGCAGTACTTC. Translated, it gives CASSPGSSGTYEQYF. J is TRBJ2-7 and V is TRBV5-4; tentatively, D is TRBD1 (5 bases). The CDR3 is 15 residues long. Germline values: CDR1 SGHNT, CDR2 YYREEE (reference sequence). Deletions cut 4 bases from V and 2 bases from J, with 16 bases between.

The CDR3 loop is CASSLSSENTEAFF. Written as DNA, the CDR3 is TGCGCCAGCAGCTTGAGTTCAGAGAACACTGAAGCTTTCTTT. The chain joins TRBV5-1 to TRBJ1-1; D call uncertain. CDR3 length: 14 residues. Germline V lookup: CDR1 SGHRS, CDR2 YFSETQ. Trimming removed 1 base at V and 1 base at J, with 8 bases between.

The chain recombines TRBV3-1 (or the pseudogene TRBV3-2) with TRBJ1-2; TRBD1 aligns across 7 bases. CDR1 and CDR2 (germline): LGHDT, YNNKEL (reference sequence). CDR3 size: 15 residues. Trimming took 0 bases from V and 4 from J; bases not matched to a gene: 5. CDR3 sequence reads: CASSQDAGQVYGYTF. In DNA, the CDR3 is TGTGCCAGCAGCCAAGACGCCGGACAGGTCTATGGCTACACCTTC.

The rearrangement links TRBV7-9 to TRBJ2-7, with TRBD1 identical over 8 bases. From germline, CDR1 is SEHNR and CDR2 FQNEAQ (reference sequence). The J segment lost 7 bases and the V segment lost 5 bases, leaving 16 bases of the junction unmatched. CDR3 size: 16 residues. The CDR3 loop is CASSHPRTGQSLEQYF. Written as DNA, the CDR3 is TGTGCCAGCAGCCATCCTAGGACAGGGCAATCGTTAGAGCAGTACTTC.

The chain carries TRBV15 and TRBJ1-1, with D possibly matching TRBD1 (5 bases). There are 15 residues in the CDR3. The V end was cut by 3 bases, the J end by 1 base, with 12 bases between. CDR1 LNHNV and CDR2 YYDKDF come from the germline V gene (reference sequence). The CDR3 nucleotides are TGTGCCACCAGCAGGGCAAGGCAGGGGAACACTGAAGCTTTCTTT. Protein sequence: CATSRARQGNTEAFF.

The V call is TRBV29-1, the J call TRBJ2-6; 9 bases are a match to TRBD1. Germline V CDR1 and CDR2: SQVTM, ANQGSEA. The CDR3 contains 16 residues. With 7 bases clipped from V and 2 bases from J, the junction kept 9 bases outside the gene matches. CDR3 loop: CSARTGVRAGANVLTF. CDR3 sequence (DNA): TGCAGCGCCCGGACAGGGGTGAGGGCTGGGGCCAACGTCCTGACTTTC.

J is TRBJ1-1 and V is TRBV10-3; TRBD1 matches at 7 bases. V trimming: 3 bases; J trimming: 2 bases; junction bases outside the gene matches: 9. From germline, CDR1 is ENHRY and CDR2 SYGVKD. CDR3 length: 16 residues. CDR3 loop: CAISEIPTGSNTEAFF. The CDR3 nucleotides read TGTGCCATCAGTGAAATCCCGACAGGGAGTAACACTGAAGCTTTCTTT.

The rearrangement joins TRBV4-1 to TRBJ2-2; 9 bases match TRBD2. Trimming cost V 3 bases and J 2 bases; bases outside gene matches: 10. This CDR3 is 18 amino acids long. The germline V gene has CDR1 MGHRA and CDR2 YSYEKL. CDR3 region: CASSHETVAGVNTGELFF. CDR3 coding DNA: TGCGCCAGCAGCCATGAAACTGTAGCGGGAGTTAACACCGGGGAGCTGTTTTTT.

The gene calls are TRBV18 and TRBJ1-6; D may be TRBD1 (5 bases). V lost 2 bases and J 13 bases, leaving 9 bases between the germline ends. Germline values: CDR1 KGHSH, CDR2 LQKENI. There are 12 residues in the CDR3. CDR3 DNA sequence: TGTGCCAGCTCACCAGGCGGGGGTCCCCTCCACTTT. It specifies CASSPGGGPLHF.

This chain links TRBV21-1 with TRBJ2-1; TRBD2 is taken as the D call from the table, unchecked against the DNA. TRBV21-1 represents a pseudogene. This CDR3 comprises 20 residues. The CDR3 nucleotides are TGTGCCAGCATCCACCTCTGGACTAGCGGGAGGCCCGAGGGGATAAATGAGCAGTTCTTC. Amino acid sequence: CASIHLWTSGRPEGINEQFF.

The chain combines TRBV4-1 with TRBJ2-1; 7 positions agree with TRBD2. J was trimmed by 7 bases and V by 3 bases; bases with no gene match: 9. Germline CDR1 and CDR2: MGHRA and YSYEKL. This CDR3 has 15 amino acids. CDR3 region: CASSQRALAANEQFF. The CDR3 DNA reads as TGCGCCAGCAGCCAGAGGGCCCTAGCGGCAAATGAGCAGTTCTTC.

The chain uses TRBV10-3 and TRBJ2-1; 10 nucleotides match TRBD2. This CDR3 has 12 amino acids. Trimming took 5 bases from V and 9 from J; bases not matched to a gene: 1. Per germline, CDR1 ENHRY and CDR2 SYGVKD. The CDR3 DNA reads TGTGCCATCAGTAGCGGGAGGGGTGAGCAGTTCTTC. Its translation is CAISSGRGEQFF.

The CDR3 spells CASSLGGASPTEAFF. CDR3 nucleotides: TGTGCCAGCAGCTTAGGGGGCGCGTCTCCGACTGAAGCTTTCTTT. The rearrangement joins TRBV11-3 to TRBJ1-1, with a tentative D call TRBD1 (5 bases). The CDR3 is 15 residues long. CDR1 is SGHNT, CDR2 YENEEA, per germline. The V end was cut by 1 base, the J end by 5 bases, with 14 bases between.

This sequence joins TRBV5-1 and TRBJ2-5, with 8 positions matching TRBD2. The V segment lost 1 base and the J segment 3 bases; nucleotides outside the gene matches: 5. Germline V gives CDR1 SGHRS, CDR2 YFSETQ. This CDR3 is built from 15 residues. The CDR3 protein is CASSLNPGGEETQYF. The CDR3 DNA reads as TGCGCCAGCAGCTTGAATCCCGGGGGGGAAGAGACCCAGTACTTC.

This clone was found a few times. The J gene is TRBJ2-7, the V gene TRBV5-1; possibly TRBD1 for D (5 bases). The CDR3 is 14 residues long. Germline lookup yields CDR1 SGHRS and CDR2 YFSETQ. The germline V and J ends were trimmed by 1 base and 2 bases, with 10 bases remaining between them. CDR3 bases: TGCGCCAGCAGCTTGACAGGACCCACCTACGAGCAGTACTTC. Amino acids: CASSLTGPTYEQYF.

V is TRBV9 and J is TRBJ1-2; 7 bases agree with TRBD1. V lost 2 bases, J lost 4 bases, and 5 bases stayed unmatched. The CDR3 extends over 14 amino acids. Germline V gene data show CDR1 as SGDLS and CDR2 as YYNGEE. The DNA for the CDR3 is TGTGCCAGCAGCGTTGGCAGGGGGATCTATGGCTACACCTTC. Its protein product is CASSVGRGIYGYTF.

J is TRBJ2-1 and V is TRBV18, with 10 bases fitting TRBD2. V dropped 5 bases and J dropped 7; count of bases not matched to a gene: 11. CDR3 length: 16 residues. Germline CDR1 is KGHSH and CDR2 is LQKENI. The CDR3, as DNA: TGTGCCAGCTCAACCAGCGGGGGGGCACTAGGGAATGAGCAGTTCTTC. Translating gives CASSTSGGALGNEQFF.

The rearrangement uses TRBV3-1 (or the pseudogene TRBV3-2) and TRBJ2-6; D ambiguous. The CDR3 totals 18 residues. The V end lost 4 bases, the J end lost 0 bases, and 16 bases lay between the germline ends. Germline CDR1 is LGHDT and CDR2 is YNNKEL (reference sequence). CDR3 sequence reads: CASSRGPLGSSGANVLTF. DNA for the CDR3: TGTGCCAGCAGCCGCGGCCCCCTCGGGTCCTCTGGGGCCAACGTCCTGACTTTC.

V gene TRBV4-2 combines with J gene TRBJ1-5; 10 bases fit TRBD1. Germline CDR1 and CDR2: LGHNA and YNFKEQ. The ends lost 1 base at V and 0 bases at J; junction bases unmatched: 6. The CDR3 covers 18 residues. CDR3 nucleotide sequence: TGTGCCAGCAGCCAAGGAGACAGGGGGCCATATAGCAATCAGCCCCAGCATTTT. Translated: CASSQGDRGPYSNQPQHF.

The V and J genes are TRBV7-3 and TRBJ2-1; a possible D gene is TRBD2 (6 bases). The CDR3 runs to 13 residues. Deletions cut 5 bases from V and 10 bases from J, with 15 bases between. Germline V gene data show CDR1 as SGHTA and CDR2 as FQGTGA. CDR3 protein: CASSPTGLFEQFF. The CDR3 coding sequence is TGTGCCAGCAGCCCAACGGGACTGTTCGAGCAGTTCTTC.

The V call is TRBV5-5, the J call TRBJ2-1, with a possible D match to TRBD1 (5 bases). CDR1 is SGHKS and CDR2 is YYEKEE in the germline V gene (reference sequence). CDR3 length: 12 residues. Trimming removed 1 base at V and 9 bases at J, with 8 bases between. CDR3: CASSLRQSEQFF. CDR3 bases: TGTGCCAGCAGCTTGAGACAGTCTGAGCAGTTCTTC.

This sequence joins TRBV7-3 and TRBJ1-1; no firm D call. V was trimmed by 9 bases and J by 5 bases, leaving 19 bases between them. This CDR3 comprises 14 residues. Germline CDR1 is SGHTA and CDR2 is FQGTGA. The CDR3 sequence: CARPPVSCRTEAFF. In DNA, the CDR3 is TGTGCCAGGCCCCCGGTCTCGTGTCGGACTGAAGCTTTCTTT.